The clone carrying this T cell receptor (beta chain) was seen ten or more times. Antigen: not known. Time point described: patch test 1, 2 weeks after DPC sensitization. Treatment meaning: therapeutic diphenylcyclopropenone sensitization with weekly scalp DPC. Germline V gene sequence: CDR1 SNHLY, CDR2 FYNNEI. V gave up 7 bases and J gave up 0 bases; unmatched junction bases: 4. The length of the CDR3 is 14 residues. This record comes from a study of human T cells and chemical hapten exposure. Study summary: On the upper back, patch tests were applied with 0.01% DPC and read at 6 days. Chiefly female patients presented with alopecia areata, totalis or universalis. Study results and caveats: The study found that DPC sensitization did not change TCRs above 1 in 1000 frequency.

TCRdb passed the RACE reads through MiXCR, listing each CDR3 protein once. The sample lists tens of thousands of distinct CDR3 sequences, approximately 11% occurring once. The receptor's source is a woman between 50 and 59 years old with alopecia areata. Some clones in this sample may be carry-over from other donors' samples. The rearrangement uses TRBV2 and TRBJ1-1; 8 bases align to TRBD1. The sample in question was whole blood, obtained in connection with sensitization to the hapten diphenylcyclopropenone (DPC). DNA for the CDR3: TGTGCCAGCACAGTACAGGGGGTGAACACTGAAGCTTTCTTT. Amino acid sequence: CASTVQGVNTEAFF.